Each of the 19 T cell receptor beta chains below was sequenced from the same sample in a study of T cell responses to AZD1222 COVID-19 vaccine. Sequenced by immunoSEQ multiplex PCR; TCRdb stores in-frame clones only, minus some. The repertoire has about 150,000 clones, approximately 86% of them found once; the top ten carry less than 6%. The specimen was peripheral blood, collected 28 days after the second AZD1222 dose. Receptors were obtained from an adult who received the AZD1222 COVID-19 vaccine.

The J gene is TRBJ2-7, the V gene TRBV30; 7 bases align to TRBD1. Germline CDR1 GTSNPN, CDR2 SVGIG (reference sequence). This CDR3 region has 13 residues. Losses at the gene ends were 3 bases for V and 7 bases for J; bases not matched to a gene: 9. This chain's CDR3 is CAWRSRDRREQYF. In nucleotides, the CDR3 is TGTGCCTGGAGGAGCCGGGACAGAAGAGAGCAGTACTTC.

The chain links TRBV28 to TRBJ2-5, with D tentatively TRBD1 or TRBD2 (5 bases each). This CDR3 is 10 amino acids long. CDR1 is MDHEN, CDR2 SYDVKM, per germline. Trimming took off 11 bases at V and 7 bases at J, with 11 bases between the two ends. The CDR3 nucleotides read TGTGCCGCAGCGAGGGGGACCCAGTACTTC. Protein product: CAAARGTQYF.

This clone has a handful of counts. This rearrangement joins TRBV7-9 to TRBJ2-1; 8 positions agree with TRBD2. CDR1 is SEHNR, CDR2 FQNEAQ, per germline (reference sequence). The CDR3 loop spans 16 amino acids. The ends lost 5 bases at V and 4 bases at J; junction bases unmatched: 10. CDR3 in DNA: TGTGCCAGCAGCGACATCGGGAGGGACGGATACAATGAGCAGTTCTTC. Amino acid sequence: CASSDIGRDGYNEQFF.

The V call is TRBV7-9, the J call TRBJ2-7; D is possibly TRBD1 (6 bases). CDR1 and CDR2 from the germline V gene are SEHNR and FQNEAQ (reference sequence). CDR3 length: 15 residues. V lost 4 bases to trimming and J lost 1 base, with 14 bases between them. The CDR3 here is CASSSNRDPSYEQYF. CDR3 sequence (DNA): TGTGCCAGCAGCTCTAACAGGGACCCTTCCTACGAGCAGTACTTC.

V usage is TRBV11-2 and J usage is TRBJ1-2; D gene unclear. There are 15 residues in the CDR3. Germline lookup yields CDR1 SGHAT and CDR2 FQNNGV. Deletions cut 5 bases from V and 7 bases from J, with 20 bases between. CDR3 in amino acids: CASSPPAGRVGGYTF. The CDR3 bases are TGTGCCAGCAGCCCACCAGCCGGTAGGGTAGGTGGCTACACCTTC. The variable domain in full, with the rest retrieved from reference TRBV11-2 and TRBJ1-2, is EAGVAQSPRYKIIEKRQSVAFWCNPISGHATLYWYQQILGQGPKLLIQFQNNGVVDDSQLPKDRFSAERLKGVDSTLKIQPAKLEDSAVYLCASSPPAGRVGGYTFGSGTRLTVV.

In its sample, this clone was seen a few times. The chain joins TRBV10-3 to TRBJ1-4; 7 bases fit TRBD1. The CDR3 contains 17 residues. With 8 bases clipped from V and 0 bases from J, the junction kept 12 bases outside the gene matches. Germline assignment: CDR1 ENHRY and CDR2 SYGVKD. This chain's CDR3 is CAIGDSGVVATNEKLFF. The CDR3 DNA reads TGTGCCATCGGGGACAGTGGAGTAGTTGCAACTAATGAAAAACTGTTTTTT.

This chain connects TRBV4-1 to TRBJ2-1; a possible D gene is TRBD2 (6 bases). V gave up 2 bases and J gave up 2 bases, with 16 bases separating them. Germline V gives CDR1 MGHRA, CDR2 YSYEKL. CDR3 length equals 17 residues. CDR3 loop: CASSQPRERMPYNEQFF. The CDR3 nucleotides read TGCGCCAGCAGCCAACCCCGGGAGCGGATGCCCTACAATGAGCAGTTCTTC.

The V and J genes are TRBV19 and TRBJ1-2, with a weak D call TRBD1 (5 bases). Deletions cut 6 bases from V and 8 bases from J, with 22 bases between. Germline values: CDR1 LNHDA, CDR2 SQIVND (reference sequence). The CDR3 runs to 15 residues. The DNA for the CDR3 is TGTGCCAGTAGACGGGAGCAGGGATCGACCTACGGCTACACCTTC. Its translation is CASRREQGSTYGYTF.

This clone was found once. The chain is built from TRBV25-1 and TRBJ2-1; a weak D match, TRBD1 (6 bases). CDR3 length: 16 amino acids. Germline V gene data show CDR1 as MGHDK and CDR2 as SYGVNS. The V end lost 7 bases, the J end lost 0 bases, and 16 bases lay between the germline ends. The CDR3 spells CASTDRTVGSYNEQFF. CDR3 bases: TGTGCCAGCACCGATCGGACAGTGGGCTCCTACAATGAGCAGTTCTTC.

The chain joins TRBV30 to TRBJ2-6; no definite D call. Trimming pared 2 bases from V and 2 bases from J, leaving 13 bases between. The CDR3 is 16 residues long. The germline V gene encodes CDR1 GTSNPN and CDR2 SVGIG (reference sequence). The CDR3 sequence: CAWSTPVGAGANVLTF. The CDR3 nucleotides read TGTGCCTGGAGTACGCCAGTTGGGGCTGGGGCCAACGTCCTGACTTTC.

The chain has TRBV6-5 and TRBJ1-1, with D unclear. Germline V gene data show CDR1 as MNHEY and CDR2 as SVGAGI. Trimming took off 5 bases at V and 3 bases at J, with 7 bases between the two ends. The CDR3 runs 12 residues. In DNA form, the CDR3 reads TGTGCCAGCAGTACCACCTACACTGAAGCTTTCTTT. Its protein product is CASSTTYTEAFF.

This clone has just one count. The junction shows a germline mismatch at one end, possibly a read error. The chain couples TRBV3-1 (or the pseudogene TRBV3-2) to TRBJ1-3; D is unclear. Germline-derived CDR1 and CDR2 are LGHDT and YNNKEL (reference sequence). This CDR3 contains 14 residues. CDR3 sequence (DNA): TGTGCCAGCAGACAAGCCGTCTCTGGAAACACCATATATTTT. Protein: CASRQAVSGNTIYF.

A few counts support this clone. This chain links TRBV5-4 with TRBJ1-2; D call uncertain. The CDR3 covers 13 residues. V was shortened by 0 bases and J by 3 bases, with 6 bases between the two germline ends. Germline lookup yields CDR1 SGHNT and CDR2 YYREEE (reference sequence). The CDR3 region has the DNA TGTGCCAGCAGCTTGGTACCAGACTATGGCTACACCTTC. Its translation: CASSLVPDYGYTF.

The J gene is TRBJ1-1, the V gene TRBV18; D ambiguous. V dropped 2 bases and J dropped 7 bases, with 14 bases sitting between them. The CDR3 extends over 14 amino acids. Germline V gene lookup returns CDR1 KGHSH and CDR2 LQKENI. Here the CDR3 reads CASSPGTDNSEAFF. The CDR3 DNA sequence: TGTGCCAGCTCACCAGGAACAGATAATAGTGAAGCTTTCTTT.

The rearrangement links TRBV6-5 to TRBJ1-2; perhaps TRBD1 as D (6 bases). The CDR3 consists of 13 residues. Germline assignment: CDR1 MNHEY and CDR2 SVGAGI. The V and J ends lost 6 bases and 12 bases respectively, with 20 bases between them. The CDR3 nucleotides are TGTGCCAGCAGCCCCTACGGGGACAACCCCCACACCTTC. Translating it yields CASSPYGDNPHTF.

V usage is TRBV29-1 and J usage is TRBJ1-1; maybe TRBD1 (5 bases). The CDR3 is made up of 12 amino acids. The germline V gene has CDR1 SQVTM and CDR2 ANQGSEA. The germline V and J ends were trimmed by 6 bases and 1 base, with 9 bases remaining between them. This CDR3 reads CSVMGGNTEAFF. The CDR3, as DNA: TGCAGCGTCATGGGGGGGAACACTGAAGCTTTCTTT.

This clone came up once. The V gene is TRBV2, the J gene TRBJ1-5; TRBD1 matches at 8 bases. Germline CDR1 SNHLY, CDR2 FYNNEI. This CDR3 contains 15 residues. The junction had 3 bases not matched to a gene; V was cut back by 4 bases and J by 1 base. This CDR3 reads CASSGAGGSNQPQHF. Written as DNA, the CDR3 is TGTGCCAGCAGTGGGGCAGGGGGCAGCAATCAGCCCCAGCATTTT.

CDR3 coding DNA: TGTGCCAGCCAATCCTGGGAAAACTATGGCTACACCTTC. It yields the protein CASQSWENYGYTF. The rearrangement links TRBV12-3 or TRBV12-4 to TRBJ1-2; D uncertain. Trimming stripped 8 bases from V and 2 bases from J, with 12 bases between. The CDR3 totals 13 residues.

The chain links TRBV6-1 to TRBJ2-1; maybe TRBD1 (5 bases). The V and J ends lost 2 bases and 0 bases respectively, with 8 bases between them. From germline, CDR1 is MNHNS and CDR2 SASEGT. CDR3 length equals 15 residues. CDR3 region: CASSERGGSYNEQFF. The CDR3 DNA is TGTGCCAGCAGTGAAAGGGGTGGCTCCTACAATGAGCAGTTCTTC.